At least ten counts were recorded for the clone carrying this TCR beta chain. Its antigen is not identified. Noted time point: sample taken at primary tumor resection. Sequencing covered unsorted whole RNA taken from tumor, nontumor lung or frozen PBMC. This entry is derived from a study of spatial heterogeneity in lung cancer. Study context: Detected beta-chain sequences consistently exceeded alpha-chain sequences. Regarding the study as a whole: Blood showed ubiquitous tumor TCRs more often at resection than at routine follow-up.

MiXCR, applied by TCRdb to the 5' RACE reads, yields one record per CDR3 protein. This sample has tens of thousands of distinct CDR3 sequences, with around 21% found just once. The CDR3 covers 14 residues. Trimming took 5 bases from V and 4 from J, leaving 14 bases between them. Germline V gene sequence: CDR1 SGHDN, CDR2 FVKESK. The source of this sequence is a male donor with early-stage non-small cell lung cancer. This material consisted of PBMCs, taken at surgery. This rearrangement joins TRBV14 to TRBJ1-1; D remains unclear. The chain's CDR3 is CASSYRAGRTEAFF. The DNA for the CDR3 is TGTGCCAGCAGCTACCGGGCAGGTCGCACTGAAGCTTTCTTT.